This TCR beta chain derives from a study of radiation and T cells in renal cell carcinoma. Whole-study findings and limits: Compared with controls, irradiated tumors had more, larger dominant CDR3 motifs. Top 100 clonotypes averaged about 50% in irradiated versus roughly 45% in nephrectomy-only tumors.

Generated by immunoSEQ multiplex PCR, the TCRdb table keeps only in-frame clones and is missing some. The sample has 17,000 or so clones; about 50% are singletons. CDR1 is SNHLY and CDR2 is FYNNEI in the germline V gene. V lost 9 bases and J lost 3, with 11 bases in between. CDR3 length: 12 residues. Treatment defined: 15 Gy SBRT to primary tumor, nephrectomy 4 weeks later. This clone showed up many times. No antigen is known for it. The same CDR3 can be traced to other DNA sequences in this sample. The TCR originated in a middle-aged man with renal cell carcinoma. The source material was tumor tissue, sampled from a patient whose treatment included radiotherapy and nephrectomy. This chain uses TRBV2 with TRBJ1-2; perhaps TRBD1 as D (5 bases). The CDR3 DNA sequence: TGTGCCAGAAGCGGGGACTACTATGGCTACACCTTC. The encoded protein is CARSGDYYGYTF.